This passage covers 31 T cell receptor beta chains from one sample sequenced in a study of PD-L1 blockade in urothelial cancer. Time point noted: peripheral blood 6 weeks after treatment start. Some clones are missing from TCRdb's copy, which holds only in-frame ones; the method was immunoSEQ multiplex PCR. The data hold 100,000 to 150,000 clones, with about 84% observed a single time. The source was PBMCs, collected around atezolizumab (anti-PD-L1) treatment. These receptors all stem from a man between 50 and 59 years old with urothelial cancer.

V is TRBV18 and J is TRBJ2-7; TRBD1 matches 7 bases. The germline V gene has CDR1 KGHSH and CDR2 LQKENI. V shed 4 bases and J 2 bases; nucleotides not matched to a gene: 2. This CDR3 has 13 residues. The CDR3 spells CASSQTGTYEQYF. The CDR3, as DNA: TGTGCCAGCTCACAGACAGGGACCTACGAGCAGTACTTC.

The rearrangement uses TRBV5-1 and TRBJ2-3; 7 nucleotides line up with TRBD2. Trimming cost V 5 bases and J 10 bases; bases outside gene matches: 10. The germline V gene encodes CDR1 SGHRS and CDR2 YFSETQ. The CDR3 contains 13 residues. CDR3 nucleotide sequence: TGCGCCAGCAGTACGAGCGGGGCAGTGGCGCAGTATTTT. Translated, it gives CASSTSGAVAQYF.

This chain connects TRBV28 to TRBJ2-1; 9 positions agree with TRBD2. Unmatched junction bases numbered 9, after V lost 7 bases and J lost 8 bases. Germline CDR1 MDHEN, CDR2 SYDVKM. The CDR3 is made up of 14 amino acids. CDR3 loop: CASTVGGRAHEQFF. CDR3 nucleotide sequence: TGTGCCAGCACGGTTGGCGGGAGGGCCCATGAGCAGTTCTTC.

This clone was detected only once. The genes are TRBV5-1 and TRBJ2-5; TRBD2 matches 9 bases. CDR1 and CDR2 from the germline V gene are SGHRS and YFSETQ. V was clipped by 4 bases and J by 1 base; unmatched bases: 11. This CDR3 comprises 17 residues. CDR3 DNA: TGCGCCAGCAGCCCCCCGGGGGTAGCGGGGGCCCAAGAGACCCAGTACTTC. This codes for CASSPPGVAGAQETQYF.

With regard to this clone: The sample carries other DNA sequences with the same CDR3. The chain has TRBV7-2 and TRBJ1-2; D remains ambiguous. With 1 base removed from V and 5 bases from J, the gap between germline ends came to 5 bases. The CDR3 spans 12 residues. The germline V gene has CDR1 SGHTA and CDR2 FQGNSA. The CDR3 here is CASSLDSYGYTF. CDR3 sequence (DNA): TGTGCCAGCAGCTTAGACAGTTATGGCTACACCTTC.

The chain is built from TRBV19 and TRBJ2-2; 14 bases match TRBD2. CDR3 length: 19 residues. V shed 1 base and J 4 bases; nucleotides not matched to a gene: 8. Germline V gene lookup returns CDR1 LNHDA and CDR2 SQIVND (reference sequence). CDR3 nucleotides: TGTGCCAGTAGTATAGCAGATCAGGGACTAGCGGGAGTCACCGGGGAGCTGTTTTTT. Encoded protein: CASSIADQGLAGVTGELFF. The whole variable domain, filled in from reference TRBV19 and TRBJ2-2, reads DGGITQSPKYLFRKEGQNVTLSCEQNLNHDAMYWYRQDPGQGLRLIYYSQIVNDFQKGDIAEGYSVSREKKESFPLTVTSAQKNPTAFYLCASSIADQGLAGVTGELFFGEGSRLTVL.

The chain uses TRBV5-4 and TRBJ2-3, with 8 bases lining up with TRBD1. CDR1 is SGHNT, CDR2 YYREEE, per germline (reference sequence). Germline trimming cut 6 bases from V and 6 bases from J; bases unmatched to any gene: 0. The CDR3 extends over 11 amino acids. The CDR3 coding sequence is TGTGCCAGCAACAGGGGGGATACGCAGTATTTT. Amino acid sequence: CASNRGDTQYF.

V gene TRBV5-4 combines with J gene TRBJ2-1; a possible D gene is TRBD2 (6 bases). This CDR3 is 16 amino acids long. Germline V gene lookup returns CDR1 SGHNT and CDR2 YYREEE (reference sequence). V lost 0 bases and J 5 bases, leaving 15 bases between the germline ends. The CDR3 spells CASSLVGGFTNNEQFF. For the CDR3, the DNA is TGTGCCAGCAGCTTGGTCGGGGGATTCACCAACAATGAGCAGTTCTTC.

As DNA, the CDR3 is TGTGCCAGCAGCTTCCGGACAGTTAGCTCTGGAAACACCATATATTTT. This sequence encodes CASSFRTVSSGNTIYF. The J gene is TRBJ1-3, the V gene TRBV5-8, with D perhaps TRBD1 (6 bases). Germline CDR1 reads SGHTS; CDR2 reads YDEGEE. This CDR3 region has 16 residues. Deletions cut 2 bases from V and 0 bases from J, with 12 bases between. Full variable domain (remainder filled in from reference TRBV5-8 and TRBJ1-3): EAGVTQSPTHLIKTRGQQATLRCSPISGHTSVYWYQQALGLGLQFLLWYDEGEERNRGNFPPRFSGRQFPNYSSELNVNALELEDSALYLCASSFRTVSSGNTIYFGEGSWLTVV.

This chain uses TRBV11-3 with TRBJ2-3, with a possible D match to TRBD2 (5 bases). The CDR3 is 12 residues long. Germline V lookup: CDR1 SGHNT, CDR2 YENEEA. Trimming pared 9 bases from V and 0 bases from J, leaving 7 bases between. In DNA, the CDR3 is TGTGCCAGTAGCGAGAGCACAGATACGCAGTATTTT. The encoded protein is CASSESTDTQYF.

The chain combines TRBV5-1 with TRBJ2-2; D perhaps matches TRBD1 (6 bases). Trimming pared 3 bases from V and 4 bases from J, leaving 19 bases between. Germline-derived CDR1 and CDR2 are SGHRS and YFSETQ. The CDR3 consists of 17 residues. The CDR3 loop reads CASSSTGSSLGTGELFF. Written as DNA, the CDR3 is TGCGCCAGCAGCTCCACAGGGAGTTCCCTAGGCACCGGGGAGCTGTTTTTT.

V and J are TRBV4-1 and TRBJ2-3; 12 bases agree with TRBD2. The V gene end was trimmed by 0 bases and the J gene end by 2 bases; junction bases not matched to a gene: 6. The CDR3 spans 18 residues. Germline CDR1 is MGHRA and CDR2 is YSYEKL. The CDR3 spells CASSQDSSGRGVTDTQYF. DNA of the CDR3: TGCGCCAGCAGCCAAGATTCTAGCGGGAGGGGGGTCACAGATACGCAGTATTTT.

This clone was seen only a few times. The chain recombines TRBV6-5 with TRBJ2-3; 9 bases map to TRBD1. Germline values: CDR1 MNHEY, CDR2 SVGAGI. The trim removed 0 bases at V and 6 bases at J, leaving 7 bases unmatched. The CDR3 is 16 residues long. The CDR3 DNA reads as TGTGCCAGCAGTTACTCGGCCGGGACAGGGAGCGATACGCAGTATTTT. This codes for CASSYSAGTGSDTQYF.

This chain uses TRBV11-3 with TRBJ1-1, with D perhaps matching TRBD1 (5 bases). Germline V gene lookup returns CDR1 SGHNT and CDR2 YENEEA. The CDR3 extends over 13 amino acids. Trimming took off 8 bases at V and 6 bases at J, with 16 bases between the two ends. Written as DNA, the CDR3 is TGTGCCAGCGGAAAGGGGCAGATTTCTGAAGCTTTCTTT. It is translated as CASGKGQISEAFF.

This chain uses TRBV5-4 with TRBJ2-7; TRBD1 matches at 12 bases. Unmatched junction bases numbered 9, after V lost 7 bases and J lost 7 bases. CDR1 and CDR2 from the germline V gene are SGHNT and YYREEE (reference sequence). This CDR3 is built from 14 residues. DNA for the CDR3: TGTGCCAGCGGAGACGGGACAGGGGGCCTGGAGCAGTACTTC. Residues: CASGDGTGGLEQYF.

CDR3 region: CASSESVNTEAFF. As DNA, the CDR3 is TGTGCCAGCAGTGAAAGCGTGAACACTGAAGCTTTCTTT. The J gene is TRBJ1-1, the V gene TRBV6-1, with D uncertain. Germline CDR1 and CDR2: MNHNS and SASEGT. The V end lost 2 bases, the J end lost 0 bases, and 4 bases lay between the germline ends. This CDR3 is built from 13 residues.

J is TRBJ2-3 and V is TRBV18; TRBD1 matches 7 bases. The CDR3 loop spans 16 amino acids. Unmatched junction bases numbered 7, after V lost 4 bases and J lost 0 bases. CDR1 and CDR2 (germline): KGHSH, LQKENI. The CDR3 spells CASSLLGQPSTDTQYF. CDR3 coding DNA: TGTGCCAGCTCACTCCTGGGACAGCCAAGCACAGATACGCAGTATTTT.

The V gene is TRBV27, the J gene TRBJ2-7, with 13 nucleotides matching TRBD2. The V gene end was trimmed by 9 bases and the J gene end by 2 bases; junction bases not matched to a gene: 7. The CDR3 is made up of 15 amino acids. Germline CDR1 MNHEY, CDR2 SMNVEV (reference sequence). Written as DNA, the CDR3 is TGTGCCAGTAGGGAACTAGCGGGAGGGGCCTACGAGCAGTACTTC. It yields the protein CASRELAGGAYEQYF.

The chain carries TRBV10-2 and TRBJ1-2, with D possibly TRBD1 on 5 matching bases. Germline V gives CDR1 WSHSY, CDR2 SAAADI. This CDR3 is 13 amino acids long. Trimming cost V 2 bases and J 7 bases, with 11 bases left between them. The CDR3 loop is CASSEVGGTGYTF. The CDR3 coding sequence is TGCGCCAGCAGTGAGGTGGGAGGGACTGGCTACACCTTC.

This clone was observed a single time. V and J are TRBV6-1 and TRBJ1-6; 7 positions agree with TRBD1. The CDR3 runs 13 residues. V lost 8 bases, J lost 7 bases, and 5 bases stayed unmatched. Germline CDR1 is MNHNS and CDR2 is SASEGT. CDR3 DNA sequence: TGTGCCAGCGGAACAGGGGTAAATTCACCCCTCCACTTT. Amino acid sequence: CASGTGVNSPLHF.

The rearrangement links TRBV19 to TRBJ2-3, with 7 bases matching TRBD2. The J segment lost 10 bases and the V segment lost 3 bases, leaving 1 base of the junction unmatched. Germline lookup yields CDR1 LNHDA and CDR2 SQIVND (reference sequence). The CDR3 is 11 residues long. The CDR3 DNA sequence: TGTGCCAGTAGTATTCGGGAGGCGCAGTATTTT. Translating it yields CASSIREAQYF.

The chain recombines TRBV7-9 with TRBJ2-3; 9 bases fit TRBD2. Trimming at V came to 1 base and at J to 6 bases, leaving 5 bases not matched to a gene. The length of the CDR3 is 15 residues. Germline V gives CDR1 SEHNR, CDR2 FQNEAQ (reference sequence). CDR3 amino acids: CASSLGAGGSDTQYF. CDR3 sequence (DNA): TGTGCCAGCAGCTTAGGAGCGGGAGGATCGGATACGCAGTATTTT.

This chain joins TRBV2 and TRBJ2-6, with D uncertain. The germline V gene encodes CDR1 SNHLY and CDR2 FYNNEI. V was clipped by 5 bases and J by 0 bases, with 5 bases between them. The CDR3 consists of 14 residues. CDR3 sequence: CASSRSSGANVLTF. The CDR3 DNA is TGTGCCAGCAGTAGGAGCTCTGGGGCCAACGTCCTGACTTTC.

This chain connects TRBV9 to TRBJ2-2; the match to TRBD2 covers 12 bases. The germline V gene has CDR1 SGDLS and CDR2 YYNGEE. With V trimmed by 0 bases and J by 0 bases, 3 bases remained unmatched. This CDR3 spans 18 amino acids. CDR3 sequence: CASSVAGLAGTNTGELFF. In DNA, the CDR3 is TGTGCCAGCAGCGTAGCTGGACTAGCGGGAACGAACACCGGGGAGCTGTTTTTT.

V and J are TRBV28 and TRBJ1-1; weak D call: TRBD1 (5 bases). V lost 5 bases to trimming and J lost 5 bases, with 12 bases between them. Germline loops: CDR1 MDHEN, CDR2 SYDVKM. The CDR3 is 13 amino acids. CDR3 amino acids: CASSPGVRTEAFF. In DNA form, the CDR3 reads TGTGCCAGCAGTCCGGGGGTAAGGACTGAAGCTTTCTTT.

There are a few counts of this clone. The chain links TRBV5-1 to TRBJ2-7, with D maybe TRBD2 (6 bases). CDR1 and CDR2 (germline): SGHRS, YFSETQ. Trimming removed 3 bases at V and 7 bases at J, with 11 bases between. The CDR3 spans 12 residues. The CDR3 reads CASSWGDQEQYF. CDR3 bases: TGCGCCAGCAGCTGGGGGGACCAGGAGCAGTACTTC. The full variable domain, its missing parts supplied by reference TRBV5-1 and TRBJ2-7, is KAGVTQTPRYLIKTRGQQVTLSCSPISGHRSVSWYQQTPGQGLQFLFEYFSETQRNKGNFPGRFSGRQFSNSRSEMNVSTLELGDSALYLCASSWGDQEQYFGPGTRLTVT.

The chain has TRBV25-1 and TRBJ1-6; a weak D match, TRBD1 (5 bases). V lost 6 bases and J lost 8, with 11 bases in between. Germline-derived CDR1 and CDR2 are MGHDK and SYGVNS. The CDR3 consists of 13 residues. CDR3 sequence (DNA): TGTGCCAGCAGGGGGACTTGGGATTCACCCCTCCACTTT. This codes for CASRGTWDSPLHF.

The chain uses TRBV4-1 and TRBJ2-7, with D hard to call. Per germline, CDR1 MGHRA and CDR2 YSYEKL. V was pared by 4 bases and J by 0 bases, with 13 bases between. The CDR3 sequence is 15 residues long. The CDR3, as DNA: TGCGCCAGCAGCCTCCCGAGCGAGAGCTCCTACGAGCAGTACTTC. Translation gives CASSLPSESSYEQYF.

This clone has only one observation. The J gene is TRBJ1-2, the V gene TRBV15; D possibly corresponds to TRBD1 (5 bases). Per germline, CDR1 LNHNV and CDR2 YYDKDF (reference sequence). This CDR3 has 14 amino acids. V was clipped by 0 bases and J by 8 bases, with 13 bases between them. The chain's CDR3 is CATSRDLTAGGYTF. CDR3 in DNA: TGTGCCACCAGCAGAGATTTGACAGCGGGGGGCTACACCTTC.

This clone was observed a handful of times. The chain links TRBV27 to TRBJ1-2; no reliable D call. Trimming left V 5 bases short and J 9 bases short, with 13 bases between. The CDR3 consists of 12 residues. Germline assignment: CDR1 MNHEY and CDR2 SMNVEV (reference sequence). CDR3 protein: CASSTGGFSYTF. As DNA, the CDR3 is TGTGCCAGCAGTACCGGAGGGTTTAGCTACACCTTC.

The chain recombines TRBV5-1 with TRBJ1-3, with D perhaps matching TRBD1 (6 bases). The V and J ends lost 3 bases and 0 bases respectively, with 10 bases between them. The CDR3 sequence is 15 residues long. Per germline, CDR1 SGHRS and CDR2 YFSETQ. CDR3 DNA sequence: TGCGCCAGCAGCTGGCAGGGGTCCTCTGGAAACACCATATATTTT. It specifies CASSWQGSSGNTIYF.